Below, 25 T cell receptor beta chains from the same sample are listed, as sequenced in a study of T cell changes during pregnancy in multiple sclerosis. The repertoire was sequenced with immunoSEQ multiplex PCR; TCRdb's copy has only in-frame clones and lacks some. Of approximately 85,000 clones in the sample, roughly nine tenths were seen once. The sample consisted of peripheral blood, taken in the first trimester of pregnancy. The receptor set was obtained from a female donor with multiple sclerosis, enrolled in a pregnancy study.

The CDR3: CASSVAAGTGSGEVGELFF. The CDR3 DNA follows: TGTGCCAGCAGCGTAGCCGCCGGGACAGGGTCCGGGGAGGTCGGGGAGCTGTTTTTT. The chain recombines TRBV9 with TRBJ2-2, with 9 bases that match TRBD1. The V gene's germline CDR1 is SGDLS and CDR2 YYNGEE. The CDR3 totals 19 residues. The V segment lost 0 bases and the J segment 7 bases; nucleotides outside the gene matches: 16.

The chain is built from TRBV2 and TRBJ2-7; weak D call: TRBD1 (6 bases). The CDR3 contains 13 residues. Trimming pared 2 bases from V and 4 bases from J, leaving 9 bases between. Looked up from germline, CDR1 is SNHLY and CDR2 is FYNNEI. This CDR3 is CASSERGIYEQYF. CDR3 DNA sequence: TGTGCCAGCAGTGAAAGGGGGATATACGAGCAGTACTTC.

Notes on this clone: The sample holds other DNA sequences that translate to the same CDR3. The chain couples TRBV6-5 to TRBJ1-1; D perhaps matches TRBD1 (5 bases). V lost 1 base to trimming and J lost 3 bases, with 15 bases between them. This CDR3 comprises 16 residues. In germline, CDR1 is MNHEY, CDR2 SVGAGI. CDR3 in amino acids: CASSYYPDRGYTEAFF. The CDR3 DNA is TGTGCCAGCAGTTACTATCCCGACAGAGGATACACTGAAGCTTTCTTT.

The chain links TRBV6-1 to TRBJ1-5, with D hard to call. CDR1 is MNHNS and CDR2 is SASEGT in the germline V gene. V lost 4 bases, J lost 7 bases, and 14 bases lay in between. The CDR3 is made up of 14 amino acids. CDR3 residues: CASSGNNAVQPQHF. CDR3 sequence (DNA): TGTGCCAGCAGTGGGAACAACGCGGTCCAGCCCCAGCATTTT.

CDR3 bases: TGTGCCAGCTCCCCCTTGGTAGCGGTTCTGGATGAGCAGTTCTTC. As protein: CASSPLVAVLDEQFF. This chain uses TRBV18 with TRBJ2-1; D might be TRBD2 (6 bases). The V gene lost 6 bases and the J gene lost 8 bases, with 20 bases spanning the gap. This CDR3 contains 15 residues. Germline V gene lookup returns CDR1 KGHSH and CDR2 LQKENI.

The chain is built from TRBV30 and TRBJ2-2; possibly TRBD1 for D (5 bases). The CDR3 loop spans 12 amino acids. The V gene's germline CDR1 is GTSNPN and CDR2 SVGIG (reference sequence). Trimming pared 5 bases from V and 3 bases from J, leaving 7 bases between. The CDR3 DNA sequence: TGTGCCTGGCAAGGGGACACCGGGGAGCTGTTTTTT. Translated, it gives CAWQGDTGELFF. The full variable domain, in which reference TRBV30 and TRBJ2-2 provide the parts outside the CDR3, is SQTIHQWPATLVQPVGSPLSLECTVEGTSNPNLYWYRQAAGRGLQLLFYSVGIGQISSEVPQNLSASRPQDRQFILSSKKLLLSDSGFYLCAWQGDTGELFFGEGSRLTVL.

This clone was seen once. The J gene is TRBJ2-7, the V gene TRBV6-1; 7 bases align to TRBD2. Trimming cost V 0 bases and J 2 bases; bases outside gene matches: 4. Germline lookup yields CDR1 MNHNS and CDR2 SASEGT. The CDR3 contains 15 residues. CDR3 protein: CASSEARGKAYEQYF. CDR3 sequence (DNA): TGTGCCAGCAGTGAAGCGCGGGGGAAGGCCTACGAGCAGTACTTC.

The chain is built from TRBV28 and TRBJ2-7; weak D call: TRBD2 (7 bases). Germline loops: CDR1 MDHEN, CDR2 SYDVKM. Trimming shortened V by 7 bases and J by 2 bases, and 21 bases separated the two germline ends. The CDR3 has 16 amino acids. CDR3 bases: TGTGCCAGCACCCAAAGGGGGGGCGTAGATGCCTACGAGCAGTACTTC. This translates into CASTQRGGVDAYEQYF.

The chain links TRBV6-5 to TRBJ2-7; 8 nucleotides match TRBD1. The CDR3 covers 15 residues. The germline V gene has CDR1 MNHEY and CDR2 SVGAGI. Trimming at V came to 1 base and at J to 2 bases, leaving 4 bases not matched to a gene. CDR3 DNA sequence: TGTGCCAGCAGTTACTGGCCAGGGGGCCCCTACGAGCAGTACTTC. This translates into CASSYWPGGPYEQYF.

The chain uses TRBV4-1 and TRBJ2-7; D not resolved. Germline V gene data show CDR1 as MGHRA and CDR2 as YSYEKL. The CDR3 totals 15 residues. Trimming took off 4 bases at V and 3 bases at J, with 16 bases between the two ends. For the CDR3, the DNA is TGCGCCAGCAGCCCATATCAGGAAAATGGCTACGAGCAGTACTTC. It codes for CASSPYQENGYEQYF.

The chain joins TRBV5-1 to TRBJ1-2; D uncertain. CDR3 length: 17 residues. The germline V gene has CDR1 SGHRS and CDR2 YFSETQ. Trimming took off 0 bases at V and 0 bases at J, with 15 bases between the two ends. This CDR3 reads CASSLARTERANYGYTF. The CDR3 DNA sequence: TGCGCCAGCAGCTTGGCCAGGACTGAGCGAGCTAACTATGGCTACACCTTC.

The rearrangement uses TRBV5-4 and TRBJ1-1, with 8 positions matching TRBD1. Unmatched junction bases numbered 2, after V lost 0 bases and J lost 1 base. Germline-derived CDR1 and CDR2 are SGHNT and YYREEE (reference sequence). The CDR3 covers 15 residues. The CDR3 reads CASSLVGQENTEAFF. In DNA form, the CDR3 reads TGTGCCAGCAGCTTGGTGGGACAGGAGAACACTGAAGCTTTCTTT.

The chain recombines TRBV6-5 with TRBJ2-7; 7 bases map to TRBD1. This CDR3 comprises 12 residues. The germline gives CDR1 MNHEY, CDR2 SVGAGI. Trimming at V came to 6 bases and at J to 6 bases, leaving 5 bases not matched to a gene. CDR3 DNA sequence: TGTGCCAGCAGGACCAACAGGGGCGAGCAGTACTTC. Its protein product is CASRTNRGEQYF.

V gene TRBV6-1 combines with J gene TRBJ2-1, with 9 bases aligning to TRBD2. Germline values: CDR1 MNHNS, CDR2 SASEGT. With 6 bases clipped from V and 0 bases from J, the junction kept 9 bases outside the gene matches. This CDR3 has 17 amino acids. The DNA for the CDR3 is TGTGCCAGCAGCGAATTAGCGGGGGCCAGCTCCTACAATGAGCAGTTCTTC. Translated: CASSELAGASSYNEQFF.

The J gene is TRBJ1-1, the V gene TRBV5-1; D remains unclear. CDR3 length equals 13 residues. Germline CDR1 and CDR2: SGHRS and YFSETQ. V was trimmed by 4 bases and J by 6 bases, leaving 13 bases between them. In DNA form, the CDR3 reads TGCGCCAGCAGCCCTGGAGGGTTGGCTGAAGCTTTCTTT. Translated, it gives CASSPGGLAEAFF.

The V call is TRBV11-3, the J call TRBJ1-2; 8 bases map to TRBD1. The trim removed 5 bases at V and 9 bases at J, leaving 5 bases unmatched. The CDR3 sequence is 12 residues long. CDR1 SGHNT and CDR2 YENEEA come from the germline V gene. DNA of the CDR3: TGTGCCAGCAGCCCAAGGACAGGGAGCTACACCTTC. Translation gives CASSPRTGSYTF.

CDR3 sequence: CASSSPAGVDTEAFF. CDR3 in DNA: TGTGCCAGCAGTTCCCCCGCGGGGGTAGACACTGAAGCTTTCTTT. The genes are TRBV28 and TRBJ1-1, with a possible D match to TRBD1 (5 bases). Trimming left V 4 bases short and J 3 bases short, with 15 bases between. The germline gives CDR1 MDHEN, CDR2 SYDVKM. The CDR3 loop spans 15 amino acids.

DNA of the CDR3: TGTGCCAGCAGTGAATTGGGGACAGGAGCGAACGAGCAGTACTTC. Translation gives CASSELGTGANEQYF. J is TRBJ2-7 and V is TRBV25-1, with 8 bases matching TRBD1. The CDR3 spans 15 residues. V was pared by 1 base and J by 5 bases, with 7 bases of the junction left unmatched. Germline CDR1 is MGHDK and CDR2 is SYGVNS.

The rearrangement links TRBV10-3 to TRBJ1-2; 7 nucleotides agree with TRBD1. J was trimmed by 1 base and V by 11 bases; bases with no gene match: 7. This CDR3 has 13 amino acids. The V gene's germline CDR1 is ENHRY and CDR2 SYGVKD. The CDR3 protein is CAAGDSSNYGYTF. The CDR3 DNA is TGTGCCGCAGGGGACAGCAGTAACTATGGCTACACCTTC.

The gene calls are TRBV4-1 and TRBJ2-7, with 10 nucleotides matching TRBD2. V lost 4 bases to trimming and J lost 2 bases; unmatched junction nucleotides: 5. This CDR3 has 15 residues. Germline assignment: CDR1 MGHRA and CDR2 YSYEKL. The CDR3 region has the DNA TGCGCCAGCAGCCGGATGCTAGCGGGAGCCTACGAGCAGTACTTC. It yields the protein CASSRMLAGAYEQYF.

The CDR3 region is CAWLADISGEQFF. In DNA, the CDR3 is TGTGCCTGGCTAGCAGATATTTCGGGTGAGCAGTTCTTC. This chain joins TRBV30 and TRBJ2-1; TRBD2 might be the D (5 bases). Trimming removed 5 bases from V and 9 bases from J, with 17 bases in between. Germline CDR1 is GTSNPN and CDR2 is SVGIG (reference sequence). CDR3 length equals 13 residues.

J is TRBJ1-2 and V is TRBV19, with D unresolved. The CDR3 runs 13 residues. Trimming cost V 6 bases and J 0 bases, with 8 bases left between them. The germline V gene has CDR1 LNHDA and CDR2 SQIVND (reference sequence). The CDR3 DNA reads as TGTGCCAGTAGAGTAGGAGCTAACTATGGCTACACCTTC. Translating gives CASRVGANYGYTF.

The chain carries TRBV2 and TRBJ2-7; 9 bases map to TRBD1. Germline V CDR1 and CDR2: SNHLY, FYNNEI. V lost 6 bases, J lost 6 bases, and 9 bases stayed unmatched. The CDR3 covers 14 residues. CDR3 in DNA: TGTGCCAGCAGCGCACAGGGGGCGCAGTCCGAGCAGTACTTC. It codes for CASSAQGAQSEQYF.

J is TRBJ2-7 and V is TRBV5-1, with D possibly being TRBD2 (6 bases). The V gene's germline CDR1 is SGHRS and CDR2 YFSETQ. The CDR3 is 14 residues long. Between the trimmed V and J ends, which lost 3 bases and 4 bases, there was a span of 14 bases. CDR3 DNA sequence: TGCGCCAGCAGCTCCTCGGGTAGCGGATACGAGCAGTACTTC. Translating gives CASSSSGSGYEQYF.

The chain carries TRBV4-1 and TRBJ2-1; TRBD1 agrees at 11 bases. The CDR3 sequence is 19 residues long. V lost 4 bases, J lost 0 bases, and 11 bases stayed unmatched. Germline V gene lookup returns CDR1 MGHRA and CDR2 YSYEKL. CDR3 nucleotide sequence: TGCGCCAGCAGCCGGGACAGGGGGGACTACGACCTCTCCTACAATGAGCAGTTCTTC. Its protein is CASSRDRGDYDLSYNEQFF.